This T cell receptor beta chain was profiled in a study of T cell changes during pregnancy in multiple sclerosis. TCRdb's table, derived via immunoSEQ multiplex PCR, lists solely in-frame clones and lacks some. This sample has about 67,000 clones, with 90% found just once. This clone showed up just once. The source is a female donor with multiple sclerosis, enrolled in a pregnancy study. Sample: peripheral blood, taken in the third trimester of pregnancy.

The CDR3: CASGSLQTGYSYEQYF. As DNA, the CDR3 is TGTGCTAGTGGTTCGCTTCAGACAGGTTACTCCTACGAGCAGTACTTC. The chain combines TRBV12-5 with TRBJ2-7; D is perhaps TRBD1 (6 bases). Trimming took off 4 bases at V and 0 bases at J, with 16 bases between the two ends. This CDR3 contains 16 residues. Germline V lookup: CDR1 LGHNT, CDR2 FRNRAP.